A single sample gave rise to the 14 T cell receptor beta chains below, sequenced in a study of human T cells and chemical hapten exposure (dated by TCRdb to the early 2020s). Library creation used RACE. TCRdb shows the sequencer as NextSeq 500. The public reads were run again by TCRdb, first through fastp at Q25 and then through MiXCR, and only productive beta chains were kept. Every CDR3 protein is listed once, alongside the most common genes and DNA of its rows. The sample has 85,000 to 100,000 distinct CDR3 sequences on record, roughly 27% of them singletons. Of the sample, 10% is held by the ten largest clones. The time point label here, explained by the study, means: patch test 3, about 24 weeks after DPC sensitization. Per the publication, the treatment or condition label means: therapeutic diphenylcyclopropenone sensitization with weekly scalp DPC. The sample here was whole blood, taken in connection with sensitization to the hapten diphenylcyclopropenone (DPC). The receptors shown here come from a man aged 40-55 years with alopecia areata. Some clones in this sample may be carry-over from other donors' samples.

This clonotype showed up just a few times. The chain recombines TRBV12-3 or TRBV12-4 with TRBJ2-3; D possibly matches TRBD1 or TRBD2 (5 bases each). CDR3 length: 14 amino acids. Deletions cut 1 base from V and 2 bases from J, with 7 bases between. In nucleotides, the CDR3 is TGTGCCAGCAGTTTAGGGGGGTACACAGATACGCAGTATTTT. Its protein is CASSLGGYTDTQYF.

V usage is TRBV12-3 or TRBV12-4 and J usage is TRBJ2-7; TRBD2 matches 7 bases. CDR3 size: 16 residues. Trimming took 3 bases from V and 4 from J; bases not matched to a gene: 12. This CDR3 reads CASSLGGNLGRYEQYF. CDR3 DNA: TGTGCCAGCAGTTTGGGGGGGAATCTAGGACGGTACGAGCAGTACTTC.

This clonotype was seen a few times. J is TRBJ1-1 and V is TRBV14; 8 bases agree with TRBD1. Per germline, CDR1 SGHDN and CDR2 FVKESK. The CDR3 extends over 14 amino acids. Unmatched junction bases numbered 3, after V lost 4 bases and J lost 2 bases. CDR3 nucleotides: TGTGCCAGCAGCCGGGACAGGCTTAACACTGAAGCTTTCTTT. Its translation is CASSRDRLNTEAFF.

The chain joins TRBV5-1 to TRBJ2-5; maybe TRBD1 (5 bases). The CDR3 runs to 13 residues. From germline, CDR1 is SGHRS and CDR2 YFSETQ. V lost 2 bases and J lost 3, with 8 bases in between. The chain's CDR3 is CASSLQAEETQYF. In DNA form, the CDR3 reads TGCGCCAGCAGCTTACAGGCGGAAGAGACCCAGTACTTC.

The rearrangement links TRBV6-2 or TRBV6-3 to TRBJ2-3; 11 positions match TRBD2. V was pared by 6 bases and J by 1 base, with 6 bases of the junction left unmatched. Germline V lookup: CDR1 MNHEY, CDR2 SVGEGT. CDR3 length: 16 amino acids. The CDR3, as DNA: TGTGCCAGCAGCCCAGGACTAGCGGGTCGCACAGATACGCAGTATTTT. Translation: CASSPGLAGRTDTQYF.

This clonotype showed up just a few times. The V and J genes are TRBV12-3 or TRBV12-4 and TRBJ1-1; D is unclear. With 7 bases removed from V and 8 bases from J, the gap between germline ends came to 8 bases. CDR3 size: 10 residues. The CDR3 nucleotides read TGTGCCAGCATGGATGCCGAAGCTTTCTTT. Its protein is CASMDAEAFF.

The V gene is TRBV20-1, the J gene TRBJ1-1; 7 bases map to TRBD1. The CDR3 totals 16 residues. V dropped 2 bases and J dropped 1; count of bases not matched to a gene: 10. CDR1 and CDR2 from the germline V gene are DFQATT and SNEGSKA (reference sequence). CDR3: CSARPDWTGQNTEAFF. CDR3 nucleotide sequence: TGCAGTGCTAGACCCGACTGGACAGGACAGAACACTGAAGCTTTCTTT.

This clonotype has a handful of counts. The V and J genes are TRBV7-2 and TRBJ2-7, with D unresolved. The germline V and J ends were trimmed by 4 bases and 3 bases, with 22 bases remaining between them. The CDR3 is 17 amino acids. Germline V gives CDR1 SGHTA, CDR2 FQGNSA. The CDR3 sequence: CASSSKKVTGDLYEQYF. The CDR3 DNA sequence: TGTGCCAGCAGCTCCAAAAAGGTTACGGGCGATCTCTACGAGCAGTACTTC.

This clonotype was detected a few times. The chain uses TRBV7-9 and TRBJ1-1; D is perhaps TRBD1 (6 bases). Germline V gene sequence: CDR1 SEHNR, CDR2 FQNEAQ (reference sequence). V gave up 3 bases and J gave up 7 bases, with 12 bases separating them. The CDR3 has 13 residues. DNA of the CDR3: TGTGCCAGCAGCTTCGGGGGGCTGGGTGAAGCTTTCTTT. It is translated as CASSFGGLGEAFF.

This clonotype was seen a few times. The chain couples TRBV29-1 to TRBJ2-1; maybe TRBD2 (5 bases). Between the trimmed V and J ends, which lost 0 bases and 4 bases, there was a span of 7 bases. Looked up from germline, CDR1 is SQVTM and CDR2 is ANQGSEA. This CDR3 has 13 residues. The CDR3 region is CSVEERGYNEQFF. The CDR3 DNA follows: TGCAGCGTTGAAGAACGAGGGTACAATGAGCAGTTCTTC.

This clonotype was recorded at least ten times. V gene TRBV7-2 combines with J gene TRBJ1-1; D is unresolved. The CDR3 runs 15 residues. CDR1 is SGHTA, CDR2 FQGNSA, per germline. Trimming cost V 4 bases and J 1 base, with 13 bases left between them. In DNA, the CDR3 is TGTGCCAGCAGCTGGGGTAGCAGGAGGAACACTGAAGCTTTCTTT. This sequence encodes CASSWGSRRNTEAFF. The full variable domain, completed using reference TRBV7-2 and TRBJ1-1, is GAGVSQSPSNKVTEKGKDVELRCDPISGHTALYWYRQSLGQGLEFLIYFQGNSAPDKSGLPSDRFSAERTGGSVSTLTIQRTQQEDSAVYLCASSWGSRRNTEAFFGQGTRLTVV.

The chain combines TRBV7-6 with TRBJ2-3, with D possibly called TRBD1 or TRBD2 (5 bases each). The V gene's germline CDR1 is SGHVS and CDR2 FNYEAQ. V shed 3 bases and J shed 5 bases, with 15 bases lying between them. The CDR3 sequence is 15 residues long. The CDR3: CASSLGTRHGDTQYF. The CDR3 nucleotides are TGTGCCAGCAGCTTGGGGACGAGGCACGGAGATACGCAGTATTTT.

The chain has TRBV12-5 and TRBJ2-2; weak D call: TRBD1 (5 bases). V was clipped by 1 base and J by 9 bases, with 12 bases between them. Germline V CDR1 and CDR2: LGHNT, FRNRAP. This CDR3 region has 14 residues. In DNA, the CDR3 is TGTGCTAGTGGTTTGGGCCTAGACAGAAGGGAGCTGTTTTTT. It yields the protein CASGLGLDRRELFF.

The chain joins TRBV24-1 to TRBJ2-1, with no clear D. Germline lookup yields CDR1 KGHDR and CDR2 SFDVKD. Trimming shortened V by 9 bases and J by 8 bases, and 10 bases separated the two germline ends. The CDR3 has 11 amino acids. The CDR3 coding sequence is TGTGCCACCGCCGCTTTACATGAGCAGTTCTTC. Its protein is CATAALHEQFF.